This T cell receptor beta chain was sequenced during a study of regulatory T cells in long-lasting Graves disease. Regarding the study as a whole: Since the sample size was small, accuracy may have been reduced.

Stated time point: newly diagnosed GD, antithyroid drugs for less than 3 months. Making the TCR library involved RNA that had been extracted from PBMCs. Points on this clonotype: What it binds is unknown.

Arm-PCR of CDR3 regions with iRepertoire HTBI primers generated TCR beta libraries. TCRdb fed the multiplex PCR reads into MiXCR, producing one record per CDR3 protein. The top ten clones hold around 37% of a sample with about 300,000 distinct CDR3 sequences, over 15% of them seen once. Sample: peripheral blood mononuclear cells (PBMCs), taken at new diagnosis, from a patient treated with antithyroid drugs. This sequence was found in a female donor with Graves disease.

This CDR3 reads CASSPSGGEQYF. The DNA for the CDR3 is TGTGCCAGCAGCCCCTCGGGGGGCGAGCAGTACTTC. The chain has TRBV4-2 and TRBJ2-7; 7 bases are shared with TRBD2. Germline V gene data show CDR1 as LGHNA and CDR2 as YNFKEQ. This CDR3 has 12 residues. Losses at the gene ends were 4 bases for V and 6 bases for J; bases not matched to a gene: 3.